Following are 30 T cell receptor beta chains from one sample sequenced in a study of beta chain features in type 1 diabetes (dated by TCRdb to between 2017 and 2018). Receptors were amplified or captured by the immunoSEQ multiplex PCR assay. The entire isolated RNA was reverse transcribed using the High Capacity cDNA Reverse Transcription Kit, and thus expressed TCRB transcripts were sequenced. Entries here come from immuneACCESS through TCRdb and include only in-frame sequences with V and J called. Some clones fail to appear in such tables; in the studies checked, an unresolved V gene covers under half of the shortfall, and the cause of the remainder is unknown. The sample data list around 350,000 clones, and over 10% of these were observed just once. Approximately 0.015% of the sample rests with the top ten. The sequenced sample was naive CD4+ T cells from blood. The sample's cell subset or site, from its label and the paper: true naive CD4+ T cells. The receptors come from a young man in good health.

The CDR3 sequence: CASSLVRESYEQYF. CDR3 DNA sequence: TGTGCCAGCAGCTTAGTACGGGAGTCCTACGAGCAGTACTTC. V gene TRBV7-2 combines with J gene TRBJ2-7, with a weak D call TRBD2 (6 bases). CDR3 length: 14 amino acids. V was cut by 1 base and J by 1 base, with 8 bases left in between. In germline, CDR1 is SGHTA, CDR2 FQGNSA.

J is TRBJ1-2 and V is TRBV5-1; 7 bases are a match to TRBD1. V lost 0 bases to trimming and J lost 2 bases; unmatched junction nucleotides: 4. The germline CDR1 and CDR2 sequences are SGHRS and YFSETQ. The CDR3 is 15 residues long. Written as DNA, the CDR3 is TGCGCCAGCAGCTTGGGCGGGACAGAGAACTATGGCTACACCTTC. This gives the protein CASSLGGTENYGYTF.

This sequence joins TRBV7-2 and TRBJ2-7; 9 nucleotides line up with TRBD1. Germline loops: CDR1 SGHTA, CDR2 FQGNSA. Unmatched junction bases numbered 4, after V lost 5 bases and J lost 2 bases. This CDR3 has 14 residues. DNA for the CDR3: TGTGCCAGCAGCCCCCGGGACAGGGCCTACGAGCAGTACTTC. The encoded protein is CASSPRDRAYEQYF. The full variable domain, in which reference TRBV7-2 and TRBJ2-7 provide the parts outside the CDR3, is GAGVSQSPSNKVTEKGKDVELRCDPISGHTALYWYRQSLGQGLEFLIYFQGNSAPDKSGLPSDRFSAERTGGSVSTLTIQRTQQEDSAVYLCASSPRDRAYEQYFGPGTRLTVT.

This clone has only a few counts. Written as DNA, the CDR3 is TGTGCCAGCAGTTTAACCAGGGTTGGCGATACGCAGTATTTT. Protein: CASSLTRVGDTQYF. The J gene is TRBJ2-3, the V gene TRBV28; D is possibly TRBD1 (5 bases). Trimming removed 2 bases at V and 6 bases at J, with 12 bases between. CDR3 length equals 14 residues. The germline CDR1 and CDR2 sequences are MDHEN and SYDVKM. Supplemented by reference TRBV28 and TRBJ2-3, the full variable domain reads DVKVTQSSRYLVKRTGEKVFLECVQDMDHENMFWYRQDPGLGLRLIYFSYDVKMKEKGDIPEGYSVSREKKERFSLILESASTNQTSMYLCASSLTRVGDTQYFGPGTRLTVL.

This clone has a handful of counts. The chain's CDR3 is CSVRGVGTDTQYF. The CDR3 bases are TGCAGCGTCCGGGGAGTAGGGACAGATACGCAGTATTTT. The V gene is TRBV29-1, the J gene TRBJ2-3; tentative D call: TRBD2 (5 bases). The CDR3 runs to 13 residues. The germline V gene encodes CDR1 SQVTM and CDR2 ANQGSEA. Trimming took 6 bases from V and 3 from J, leaving 13 bases between them.

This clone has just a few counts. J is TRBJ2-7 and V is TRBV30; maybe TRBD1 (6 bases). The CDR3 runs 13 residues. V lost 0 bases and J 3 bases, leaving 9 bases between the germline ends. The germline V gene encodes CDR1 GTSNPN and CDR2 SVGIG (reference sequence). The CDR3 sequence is CAWSVRGFYEQYF. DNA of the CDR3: TGTGCCTGGAGTGTAAGGGGGTTCTACGAGCAGTACTTC.

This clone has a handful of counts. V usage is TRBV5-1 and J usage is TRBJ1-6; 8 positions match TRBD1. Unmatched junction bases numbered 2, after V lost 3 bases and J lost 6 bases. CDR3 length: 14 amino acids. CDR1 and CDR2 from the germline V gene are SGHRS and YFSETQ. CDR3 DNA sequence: TGCGCCAGCAGCTGGACAGGGCCTAATTCACCCCTCCACTTT. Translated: CASSWTGPNSPLHF.

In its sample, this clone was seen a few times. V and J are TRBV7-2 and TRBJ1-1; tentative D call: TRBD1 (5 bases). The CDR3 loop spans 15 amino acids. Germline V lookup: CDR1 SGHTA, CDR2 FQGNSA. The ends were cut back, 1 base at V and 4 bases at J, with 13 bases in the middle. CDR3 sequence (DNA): TGTGCCAGCAGCTTAGGGCCGGGGGTGGTCACTGAAGCTTTCTTT. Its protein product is CASSLGPGVVTEAFF.

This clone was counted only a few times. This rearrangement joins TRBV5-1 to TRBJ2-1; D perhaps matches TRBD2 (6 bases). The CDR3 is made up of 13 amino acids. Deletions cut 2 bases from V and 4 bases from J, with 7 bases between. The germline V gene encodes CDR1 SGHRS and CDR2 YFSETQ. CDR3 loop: CASSLGLYNEQFF. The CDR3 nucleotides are TGCGCCAGCAGCTTAGGACTATACAATGAGCAGTTCTTC.

The CDR3 reads CASSIRSGGAGDTQYF. For the CDR3, the DNA is TGTGCCAGCAGCATACGTAGCGGGGGGGCCGGTGATACGCAGTATTTT. This chain connects TRBV7-2 to TRBJ2-3; 11 bases map to TRBD2. V lost 5 bases and J lost 6; bases outside the gene matches: 10. The CDR3 is made up of 16 amino acids. Germline CDR1 is SGHTA and CDR2 is FQGNSA.

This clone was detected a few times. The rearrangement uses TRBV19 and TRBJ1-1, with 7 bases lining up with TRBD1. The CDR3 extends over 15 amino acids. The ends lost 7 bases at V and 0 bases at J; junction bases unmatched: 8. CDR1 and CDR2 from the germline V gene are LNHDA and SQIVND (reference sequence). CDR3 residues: CASTGGGTVNTEAFF. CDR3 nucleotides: TGTGCCAGTACCGGGGGGGGGACAGTGAACACTGAAGCTTTCTTT.

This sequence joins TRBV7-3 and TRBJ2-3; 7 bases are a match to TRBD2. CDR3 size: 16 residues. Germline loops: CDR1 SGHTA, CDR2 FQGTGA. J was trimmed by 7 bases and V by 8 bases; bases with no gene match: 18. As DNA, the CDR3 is TGTGCCAGCTCAAGCGGGACCCAATCTCCGGTTAATACGCAGTATTTT. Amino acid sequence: CASSSGTQSPVNTQYF.

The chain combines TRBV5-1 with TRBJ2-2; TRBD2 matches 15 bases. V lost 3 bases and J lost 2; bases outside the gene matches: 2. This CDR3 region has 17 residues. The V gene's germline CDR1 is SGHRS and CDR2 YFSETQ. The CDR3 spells CASSSGLAGGNTGELFF. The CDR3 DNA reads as TGCGCCAGCAGCTCGGGACTAGCGGGGGGAAACACCGGGGAGCTGTTTTTT.

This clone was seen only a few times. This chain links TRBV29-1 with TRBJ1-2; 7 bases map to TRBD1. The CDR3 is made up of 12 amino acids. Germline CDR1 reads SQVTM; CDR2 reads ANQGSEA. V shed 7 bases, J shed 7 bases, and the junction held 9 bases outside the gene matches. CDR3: CSDLGGKRGYTF. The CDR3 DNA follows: TGCAGCGACTTAGGGGGCAAGCGTGGCTACACCTTC.

The CDR3, as DNA: TGTGCCAGCAGCTCCACTAGCGGAGCCACAGATACGCAGTATTTT. Its protein product is CASSSTSGATDTQYF. The chain is built from TRBV7-3 and TRBJ2-3; the match to TRBD2 covers 8 bases. Trimming removed 4 bases from V and 2 bases from J; junction bases left unmatched: 5. Germline V gene lookup returns CDR1 SGHTA and CDR2 FQGTGA. The CDR3 has 15 residues. Variable domain in full (rest from reference TRBV7-3 and TRBJ2-3): GAGVSQTPSNKVTEKGKYVELRCDPISGHTALYWYRQSLGQGPEFLIYFQGTGAADDSGLPNDRFFAVRPEGSVSTLKIQRTERGDSAVYLCASSSTSGATDTQYFGPGTRLTVL.

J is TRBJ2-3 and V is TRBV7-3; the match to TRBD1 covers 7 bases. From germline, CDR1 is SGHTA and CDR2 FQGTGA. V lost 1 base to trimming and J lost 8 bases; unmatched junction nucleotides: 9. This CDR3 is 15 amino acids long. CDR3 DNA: TGTGCCAGCAGCTTAAGACAGGGACGGGTAGCTACGCAGTATTTT. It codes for CASSLRQGRVATQYF.

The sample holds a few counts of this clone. CDR3 residues: CASSPGPLAAQYF. The CDR3, as DNA: TGTGCCAGCTCACCCGGACCCCTAGCGGCCCAGTACTTC. The chain links TRBV18 to TRBJ2-5; 7 bases fit TRBD2. The germline V gene encodes CDR1 KGHSH and CDR2 LQKENI. CDR3 length: 13 residues. J gave up 9 bases and V 3 bases, and 7 bases lay outside the gene matches.

In DNA form, the CDR3 reads TGTGCCAGCAGCGTGGACAGGGACACTGAAGCTTTCTTT. Translation: CASSVDRDTEAFF. The rearrangement uses TRBV5-6 and TRBJ1-1; 8 bases map to TRBD1. This CDR3 is built from 13 residues. Trimming at V came to 4 bases and at J to 3 bases, leaving 2 bases not matched to a gene. Germline V gene sequence: CDR1 SGHDT, CDR2 YYEEEE. Together with reference TRBV5-6 and TRBJ1-1, the CDR3 gives the full variable domain: DAGVTQSPTHLIKTRGQQVTLRCSPKSGHDTVSWYQQALGQGPQFIFQYYEEEERQRGNFPDRFSGHQFPNYSSELNVNALLLGDSALYLCASSVDRDTEAFFGQGTRLTVV.

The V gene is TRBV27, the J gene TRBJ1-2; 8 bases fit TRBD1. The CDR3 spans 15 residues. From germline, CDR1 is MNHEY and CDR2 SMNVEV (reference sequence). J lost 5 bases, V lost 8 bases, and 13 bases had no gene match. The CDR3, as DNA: TGTGCCAGCCGAGCCTGGACGACAGGGGAGTATGGCTACACCTTC. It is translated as CASRAWTTGEYGYTF.

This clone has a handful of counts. CDR3 amino acids: CASSTAIRGGPHNEQFF. The CDR3 bases are TGTGCCAGCTCTACGGCGATACGGGGGGGCCCTCACAATGAGCAGTTCTTC. The chain carries TRBV18 and TRBJ2-1; 8 bases are a match to TRBD2. The V and J ends lost 6 bases and 5 bases, in that order; junction bases with no gene match: 15. CDR1 and CDR2 (germline): KGHSH, LQKENI. This CDR3 has 17 residues.

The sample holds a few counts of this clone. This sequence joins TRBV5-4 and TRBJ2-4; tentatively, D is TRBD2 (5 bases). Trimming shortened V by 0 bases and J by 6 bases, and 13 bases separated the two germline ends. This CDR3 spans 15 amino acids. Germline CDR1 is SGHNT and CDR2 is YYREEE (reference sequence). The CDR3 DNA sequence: TGTGCCAGCAGCTTGGTCCCCGCAGGAGGAAACATTCAGTACTTC. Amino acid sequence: CASSLVPAGGNIQYF.

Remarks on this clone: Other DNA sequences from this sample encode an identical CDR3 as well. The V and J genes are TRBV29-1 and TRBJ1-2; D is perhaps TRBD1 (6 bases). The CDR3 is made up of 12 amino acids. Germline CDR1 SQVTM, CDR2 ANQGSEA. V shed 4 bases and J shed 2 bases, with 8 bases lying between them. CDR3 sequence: CSVGGQNYGYTF. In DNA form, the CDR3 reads TGCAGCGTTGGGGGGCAGAACTATGGCTACACCTTC.

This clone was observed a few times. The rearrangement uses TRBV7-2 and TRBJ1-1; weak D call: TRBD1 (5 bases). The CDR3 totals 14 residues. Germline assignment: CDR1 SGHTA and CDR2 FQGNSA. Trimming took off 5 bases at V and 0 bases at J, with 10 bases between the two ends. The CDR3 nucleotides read TGTGCCAGCAGCAGTCAGGGAATGAACACTGAAGCTTTCTTT. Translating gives CASSSQGMNTEAFF.

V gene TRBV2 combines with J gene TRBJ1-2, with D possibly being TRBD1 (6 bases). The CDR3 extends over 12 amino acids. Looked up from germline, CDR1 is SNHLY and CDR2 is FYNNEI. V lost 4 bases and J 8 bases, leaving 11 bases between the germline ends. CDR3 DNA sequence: TGTGCCAGCAGTGTGAGGGACACCGGCTACACCTTC. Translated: CASSVRDTGYTF. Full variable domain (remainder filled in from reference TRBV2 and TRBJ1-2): EPEVTQTPSHQVTQMGQEVILRCVPISNHLYFYWYRQILGQKVEFLVSFYNNEISEKSEIFDDQFSVERPDGSNFTLKIRSTKLEDSAMYFCASSVRDTGYTFGSGTRLTVV.

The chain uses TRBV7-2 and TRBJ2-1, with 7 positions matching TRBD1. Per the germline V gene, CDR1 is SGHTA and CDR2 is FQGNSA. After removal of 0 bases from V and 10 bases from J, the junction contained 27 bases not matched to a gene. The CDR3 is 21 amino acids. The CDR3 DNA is TGTGCCAGCAGCTTAGCTCCCCTAGCCCTTATGACAGGGTCAAGAAGGAGGGAGCAGTTCTTC. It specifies CASSLAPLALMTGSRRREQFF.

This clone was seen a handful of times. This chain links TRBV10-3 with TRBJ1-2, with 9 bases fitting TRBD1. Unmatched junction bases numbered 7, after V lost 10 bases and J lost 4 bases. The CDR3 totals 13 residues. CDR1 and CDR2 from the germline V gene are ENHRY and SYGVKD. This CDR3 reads CANTGGESYGYTF. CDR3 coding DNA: TGTGCCAATACAGGGGGCGAAAGCTATGGCTACACCTTC.

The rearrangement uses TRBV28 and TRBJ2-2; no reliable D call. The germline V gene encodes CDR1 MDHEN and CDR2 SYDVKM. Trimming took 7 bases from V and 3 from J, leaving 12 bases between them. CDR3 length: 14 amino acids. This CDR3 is CASNWQADTGELFF. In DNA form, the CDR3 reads TGTGCCAGCAATTGGCAGGCCGACACCGGGGAGCTGTTTTTT.

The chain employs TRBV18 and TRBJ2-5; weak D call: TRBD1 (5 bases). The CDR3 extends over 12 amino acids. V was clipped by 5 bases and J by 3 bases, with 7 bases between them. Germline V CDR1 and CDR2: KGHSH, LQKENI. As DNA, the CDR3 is TGTGCCAGCTCAGCCAGGGAAGAGACCCAGTACTTC. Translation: CASSAREETQYF.

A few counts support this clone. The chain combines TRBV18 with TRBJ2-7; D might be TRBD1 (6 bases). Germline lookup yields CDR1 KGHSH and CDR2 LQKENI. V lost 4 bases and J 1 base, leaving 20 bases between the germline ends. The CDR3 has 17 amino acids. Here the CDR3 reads CASSLQGGHRVSYEQYF. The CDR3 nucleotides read TGTGCCAGCTCACTTCAAGGCGGGCACAGGGTATCCTACGAGCAGTACTTC.

CDR3 sequence reads: CASTPGQGINQPQHF. The DNA of the CDR3 is TGTGCCAGTACCCCGGGACAGGGGATCAATCAGCCCCAGCATTTT. This chain links TRBV19 with TRBJ1-5; 10 positions match TRBD1. The CDR3 contains 15 residues. Trimming took 7 bases from V and 3 from J; bases not matched to a gene: 6. The germline CDR1 and CDR2 sequences are LNHDA and SQIVND (reference sequence).